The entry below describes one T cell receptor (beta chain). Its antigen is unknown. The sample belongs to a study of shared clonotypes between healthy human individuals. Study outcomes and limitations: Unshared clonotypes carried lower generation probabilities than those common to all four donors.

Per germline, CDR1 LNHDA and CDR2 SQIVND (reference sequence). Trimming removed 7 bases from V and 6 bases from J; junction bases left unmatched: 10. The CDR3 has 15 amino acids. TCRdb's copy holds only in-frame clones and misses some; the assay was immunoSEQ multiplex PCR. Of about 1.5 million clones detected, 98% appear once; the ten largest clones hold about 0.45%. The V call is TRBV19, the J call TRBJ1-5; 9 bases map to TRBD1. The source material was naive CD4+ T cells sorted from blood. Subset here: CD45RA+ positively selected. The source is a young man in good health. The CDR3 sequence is CASTPADRGRQPQHF. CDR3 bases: TGTGCCAGTACCCCAGCGGACAGGGGTCGTCAGCCCCAGCATTTT.